This T cell receptor beta chain was recovered during a study of blood T cell repertoires in COVID-19 (dated by TCRdb to between 2020 and 2021). With respect to the entire study: Samples covering the acute and convalescent phases of COVID-19 were provided by collaborators in the United States, Italy and Spain. The prospective study material was composed of cDNA or gDNA derived from T cells, B-cell-depleted T cells, or PBMCs. Subjects who had been exposed to COVID-19, were actively infected with it, or had recovered from it provided the deeply sampled blood TCRbeta repertoires that made up the dataset. A freely available public database, intended as a resource for researchers studying the immune response to SARS-CoV-2, is where the repertoires were released. Samples were obtained from the ongoing ImmuneRACE study (first 160 participants) and from approximately 1,200 subjects provided by 6 global collaborators. A de-identified subject ID, COVID-19 status, age in years and sex were almost always included in the sample metadata. HLA class I and class II types, where available, came from metadata supplied by the sample provider rather than from assay-based typing.

Participants in the prospective study were enrolled through a virtual design, were aged roughly 18 to 100 years, and lived in about two dozen United States geographic areas. In the prospective study, participants were assigned to cohorts based on the clinical history participants reported in a screening survey and a study questionnaire. Mobile phlebotomists in the prospective study collected whole blood, serum and a nasopharyngeal or oropharyngeal swab from every participant. Prospective study participants could optionally give additional blood draws and questionnaires over a 2-month period. Before DNA extraction, blood samples from the prospective study were shipped at room temperature or frozen. What the work shows at the level of the full study, not this receptor alone: How much clinical and demographic metadata was included differed by source and by participant, and the metadata was provided uncurated.

From the germline V gene, CDR1 is KGHDR and CDR2 is SFDVKD. The CDR3, from cysteine to phenylalanine, totals 14 residues. Solely the CDR3 DNA is kept, with 42 bases framed from the first base. V sheds 2 bases and J sheds 7 bases, leaving 10 bases between their ends. The immunoSEQ Assay, a bias-controlled multiplex PCR, was used to amplify TCRbeta CDR3 regions from genomic DNA. The authors' analysis ran thus. The number of nucleated cells in each sample was estimated from the amplification of reference gene primers within the assay. To quantify the absolute abundance of each unique TCRbeta CDR3 rearrangement, sequence reads were collapsed and filtered. For each sample, productive Simpson clonality was calculated as the square root of Simpson's diversity index across productive rearrangements. The immuneACCESS repertoire file appears here via TCRdb, limited to in-frame rearrangements. These files lack a portion of the clones; in checked studies, under half of the deficit traces to unresolved V genes, and the cause of the others is not known. V and J calls and clone size are as listed in that table; D and trimming were resolved from the DNA. The table for this sample lists around 220,000 clones; around 88% of them were counted only once. Approximately 14% of the sample rests with the top ten.

A word on this clone: Its antigen remains undetermined. No much larger clonotype is one base removed from it; base qualities were not supplied.

Sequencing was done on a sample of PBMCs or T cells enriched from blood (not recorded which). Here the chain combines TRBV24-1 and TRBJ1-4, with the D gene not clear enough to name. The sequence came from a woman between 50 and 59 years old with acute COVID-19. The DNA reads as follows: TGTGCCACCAGTGATTCTCGATCCGGTGAAAAACTGTTTTTT. It specifies CATSDSRSGEKLFF.